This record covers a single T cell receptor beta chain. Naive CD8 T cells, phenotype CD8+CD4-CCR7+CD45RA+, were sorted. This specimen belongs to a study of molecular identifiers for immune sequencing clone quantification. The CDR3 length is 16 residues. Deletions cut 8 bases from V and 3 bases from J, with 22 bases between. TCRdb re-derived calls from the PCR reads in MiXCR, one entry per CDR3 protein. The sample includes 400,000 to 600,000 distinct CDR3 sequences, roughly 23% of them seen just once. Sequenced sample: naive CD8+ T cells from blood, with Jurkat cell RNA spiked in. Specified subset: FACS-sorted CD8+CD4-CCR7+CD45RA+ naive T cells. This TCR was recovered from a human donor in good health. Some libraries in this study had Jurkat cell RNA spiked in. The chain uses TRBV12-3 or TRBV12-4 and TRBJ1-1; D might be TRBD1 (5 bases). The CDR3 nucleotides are TGTGCCAGCTCCCCATCGCGGGGGTCGGGAGACACTGAAGCTTTCTTT. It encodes CASSPSRGSGDTEAFF.